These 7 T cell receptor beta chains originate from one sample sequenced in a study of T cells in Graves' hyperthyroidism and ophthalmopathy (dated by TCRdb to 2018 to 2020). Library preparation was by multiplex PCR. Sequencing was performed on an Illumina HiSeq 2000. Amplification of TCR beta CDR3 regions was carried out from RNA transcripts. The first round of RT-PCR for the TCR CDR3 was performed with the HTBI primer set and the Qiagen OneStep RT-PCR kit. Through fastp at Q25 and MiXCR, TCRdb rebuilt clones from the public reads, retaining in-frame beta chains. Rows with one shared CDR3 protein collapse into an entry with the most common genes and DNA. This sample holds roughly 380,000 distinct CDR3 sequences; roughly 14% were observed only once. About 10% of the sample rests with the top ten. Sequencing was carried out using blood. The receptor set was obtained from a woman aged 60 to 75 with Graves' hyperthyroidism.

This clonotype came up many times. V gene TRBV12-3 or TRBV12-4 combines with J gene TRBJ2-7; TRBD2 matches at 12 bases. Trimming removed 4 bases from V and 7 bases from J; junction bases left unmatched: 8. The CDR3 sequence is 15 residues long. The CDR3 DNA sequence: TGTGCCAGCAGTTCCGGACTAGCGGGACTTAAAGAGCAGTACTTC. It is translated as CASSSGLAGLKEQYF.

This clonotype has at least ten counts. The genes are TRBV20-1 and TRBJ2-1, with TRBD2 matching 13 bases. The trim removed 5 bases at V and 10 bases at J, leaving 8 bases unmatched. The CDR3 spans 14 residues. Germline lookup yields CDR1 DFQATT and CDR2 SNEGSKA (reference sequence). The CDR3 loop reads CSASGTSGTLEQFF. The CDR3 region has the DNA TGCAGTGCTTCCGGGACTAGCGGGACATTGGAGCAGTTCTTC.

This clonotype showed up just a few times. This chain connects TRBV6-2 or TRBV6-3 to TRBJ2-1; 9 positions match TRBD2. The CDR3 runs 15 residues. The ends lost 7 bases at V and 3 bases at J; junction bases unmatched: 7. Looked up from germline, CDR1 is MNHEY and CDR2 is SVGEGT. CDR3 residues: CASTAGTSYYNEQFF. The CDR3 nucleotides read TGTGCCAGCACTGCCGGGACTAGCTACTACAATGAGCAGTTCTTC.

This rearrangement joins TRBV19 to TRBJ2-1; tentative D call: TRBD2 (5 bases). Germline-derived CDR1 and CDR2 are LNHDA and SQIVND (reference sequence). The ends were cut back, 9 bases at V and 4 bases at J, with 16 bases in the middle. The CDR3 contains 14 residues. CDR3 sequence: CASRDVQFYNEQFF. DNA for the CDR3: TGTGCCAGCCGGGATGTCCAGTTTTACAATGAGCAGTTCTTC.

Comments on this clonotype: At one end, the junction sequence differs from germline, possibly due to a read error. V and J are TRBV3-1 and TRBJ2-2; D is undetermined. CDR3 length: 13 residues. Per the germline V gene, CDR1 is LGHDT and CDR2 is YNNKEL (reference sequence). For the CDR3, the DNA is TGTGTCAGCCCCAATTCGCGGACCGGGGAGCTGTTTTTT. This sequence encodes CVSPNSRTGELFF.

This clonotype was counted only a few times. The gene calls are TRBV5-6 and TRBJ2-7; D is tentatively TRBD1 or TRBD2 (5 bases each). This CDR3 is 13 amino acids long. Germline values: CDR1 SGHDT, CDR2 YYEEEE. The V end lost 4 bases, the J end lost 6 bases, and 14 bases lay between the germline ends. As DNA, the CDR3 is TGTGCCAGCAGCGGGGACGGGTCGGCCGAGCAGTACTTC. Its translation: CASSGDGSAEQYF.

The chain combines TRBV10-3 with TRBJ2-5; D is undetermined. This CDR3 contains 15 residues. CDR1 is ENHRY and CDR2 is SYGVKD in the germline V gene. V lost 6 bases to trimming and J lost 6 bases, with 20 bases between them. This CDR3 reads CAISAFDMDDQTQYF. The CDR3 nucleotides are TGTGCCATCAGCGCTTTTGACATGGACGACCAGACCCAGTACTTC.